The 26 T cell receptor beta chains in this list originate from one sample, sequenced in a study. TCRdb used MiXCR to reprocess the 5' RACE reads, holding one entry per CDR3 protein. Of several thousand distinct CDR3 sequences listed, about a third are singletons. Material for sequencing was tumor-infiltrating memory CD4+ T cells sorted from the breast tumor. Subset given: memory CD4+ T cells, CD4+CD45RO+CD25-. The source of these receptors is a female donor with breast cancer.

This clonotype has just a few counts. This may arise from a read error, as a much more abundant clone is one base away. V is TRBV28 and J is TRBJ2-1, with D possibly being TRBD1 or TRBD2 (5 bases each). Germline CDR1 is MDHEN and CDR2 is SYDVKM. The length of the CDR3 is 14 residues. The CDR3 region is CASSDEAWGNVQFF. The CDR3, as DNA: TGTGCCAGCAGTGACGAGGCCTGGGGGAATGTGCAGTTCTTC.

A single count supports this clonotype. The genes are TRBV11-3 and TRBJ2-7; D is unresolved. V was clipped by 5 bases and J by 5 bases, with 16 bases between them. Germline V CDR1 and CDR2: SGHNT, YENEEA. The length of the CDR3 is 14 residues. The CDR3 nucleotides read TGTGCCAGCAGCGACCGCTGGGTCGGCGACGAGCAGTACTTC. It codes for CASSDRWVGDEQYF.

This chain's CDR3 is CASSLGWRGGSSYNEQFF. The CDR3 coding sequence is TGTGCCAGCAGCTTAGGTTGGCGGGGGGGAAGCTCCTACAATGAGCAGTTCTTC. The J gene is TRBJ2-1, the V gene TRBV11-3; 9 positions agree with TRBD2. The CDR3 loop spans 18 amino acids. V shed 1 base and J 0 bases; nucleotides not matched to a gene: 7. CDR1 is SGHNT, CDR2 YENEEA, per germline.

In this sample, this clonotype turned up a few times. The gene calls are TRBV20-1 and TRBJ2-1; maybe TRBD2 (7 bases). The CDR3 loop spans 16 amino acids. Germline assignment: CDR1 DFQATT and CDR2 SNEGSKA (reference sequence). V dropped 3 bases and J dropped 6 bases, with 21 bases sitting between them. Written as DNA, the CDR3 is TGCAGTGCTAGGCGCCCGGGGGGCGGGAGCCCCAATGAGCAGTTCTTC. Residues: CSARRPGGGSPNEQFF.

Written as DNA, the CDR3 is TGTGCCAGCAACTTGAGGGGGCACCCGAACACTGAAGCTTTCTTT. It codes for CASNLRGHPNTEAFF. This rearrangement joins TRBV7-9 to TRBJ1-1; TRBD1 agrees at 7 bases. Trimming at V came to 7 bases and at J to 1 base, leaving 9 bases not matched to a gene. Germline V gene sequence: CDR1 SEHNR, CDR2 FQNEAQ (reference sequence). The CDR3 loop spans 15 amino acids. Drawing the rest from reference TRBV7-9 and TRBJ1-1, the complete variable domain is DTGVSQNPRHKITKRGQNVTFRCDPISEHNRLYWYRQTLGQGPEFLTYFQNEAQLEKSRLLSDRFSAERPKGSFSTLEIQRTEQGDSAMYLCASNLRGHPNTEAFFGQGTRLTVV.

This clonotype was seen more than once but under ten times. This chain joins TRBV4-1 and TRBJ1-2, with TRBD1 matching 7 bases. CDR1 and CDR2 from the germline V gene are MGHRA and YSYEKL. The V gene end was trimmed by 0 bases and the J gene end by 13 bases; junction bases not matched to a gene: 11. The CDR3 is 14 amino acids. The CDR3: CASSQDNRGRGRTF. The CDR3 DNA reads TGCGCCAGCAGCCAAGACAACAGGGGAAGAGGCCGCACCTTC.

This sequence joins TRBV5-1 and TRBJ2-7; 7 bases agree with TRBD1. With 0 bases clipped from V and 4 bases from J, the junction kept 7 bases outside the gene matches. CDR1 is SGHRS and CDR2 is YFSETQ in the germline V gene. The CDR3 extends over 15 amino acids. CDR3 loop: CASSLDGTALYEQYF. CDR3 nucleotide sequence: TGCGCCAGCAGCTTGGATGGGACAGCGCTATACGAGCAGTACTTC.

The gene calls are TRBV5-8 and TRBJ2-5; 7 bases fit TRBD2. V lost 3 bases, J lost 1 base, and 3 bases stayed unmatched. Per the germline V gene, CDR1 is SGHTS and CDR2 is YDEGEE. This CDR3 contains 14 residues. CDR3 loop: CASSYSGSQETQYF. CDR3 nucleotide sequence: TGTGCCAGCAGCTATAGCGGGTCCCAAGAGACCCAGTACTTC. Full variable domain (outside the CDR3, taken from reference TRBV5-8 and TRBJ2-5): EAGVTQSPTHLIKTRGQQATLRCSPISGHTSVYWYQQALGLGLQFLLWYDEGEERNRGNFPPRFSGRQFPNYSSELNVNALELEDSALYLCASSYSGSQETQYFGPGTRLLVL.

V is TRBV6-6 and J is TRBJ2-7; 8 positions agree with TRBD2. Germline V gene sequence: CDR1 MNHNY, CDR2 SVGAGI (reference sequence). With V trimmed by 5 bases and J by 2 bases, 8 bases remained unmatched. The CDR3 totals 15 residues. DNA for the CDR3: TGTGCCAGCAGTCCTACTAGCGGACTAACCTACGAGCAGTACTTC. Translation gives CASSPTSGLTYEQYF.

This sequence joins TRBV11-2 and TRBJ2-7; TRBD1 aligns across 9 bases. This CDR3 has 16 residues. Germline V CDR1 and CDR2: SGHAT, FQNNGV. With 5 bases clipped from V and 6 bases from J, the junction kept 14 bases outside the gene matches. This CDR3 is CASSSPRTGVYGEQYF. CDR3 nucleotide sequence: TGTGCCAGCAGCAGCCCACGGACAGGGGTCTACGGCGAGCAGTACTTC.

This clonotype showed up many times. This chain joins TRBV6-2 or TRBV6-3 and TRBJ2-7; TRBD2 matches 9 bases. The CDR3 contains 20 residues. Germline lookup yields CDR1 MNHEY and CDR2 SVGEGT. The J segment lost 1 base and the V segment lost 1 base, leaving 17 bases of the junction unmatched. The CDR3 protein is CASSYYIAGAAERASYEQYF. Here the CDR3 DNA reads TGTGCCAGCAGTTACTACATAGCGGGAGCGGCTGAGAGGGCTTCCTACGAGCAGTACTTC.

The J gene is TRBJ1-2, the V gene TRBV15; D might be TRBD1 (6 bases). The CDR3 runs 16 residues. Trimming cost V 0 bases and J 4 bases, with 15 bases left between them. From germline, CDR1 is LNHNV and CDR2 YYDKDF (reference sequence). This CDR3 reads CATSRDRTEISYGYTF. CDR3 in DNA: TGTGCCACCAGCAGAGATAGGACAGAGATCTCCTATGGCTACACCTTC.

The chain has TRBV20-1 and TRBJ2-5; 7 bases map to TRBD2. Trimming took 5 bases from V and 4 from J; bases not matched to a gene: 10. CDR3 length: 14 amino acids. Germline CDR1 is DFQATT and CDR2 is SNEGSKA (reference sequence). The CDR3 DNA reads TGCAGTGCTGGGCCGCGCGGGAGATTAGAGACCCAGTACTTC. It is translated as CSAGPRGRLETQYF.

The chain links TRBV6-1 to TRBJ1-6; 9 bases line up with TRBD1. Germline lookup yields CDR1 MNHNS and CDR2 SASEGT. This CDR3 has 15 residues. The junction had 6 bases not matched to a gene; V was cut back by 5 bases and J by 7 bases. The CDR3 nucleotides are TGTGCCAGCAGTAGACAGGGGGAGGGGAATTCACCCCTCCACTTT. It encodes CASSRQGEGNSPLHF.

As concerns this clonotype: Germline is not matched at one junction end, which may reflect a read error. CDR3 loop: CASNLTKTSAVEQFF. DNA of the CDR3: TGTGCCAGCAACTTAACCAAGACTAGCGCAGTTGAGCAGTTCTTC. V gene TRBV7-3 combines with J gene TRBJ2-1; the match to TRBD2 covers 8 bases. Germline V gene lookup returns CDR1 SGHTA and CDR2 FQGTGA. The CDR3 spans 15 residues.

The CDR3 protein is CASSLAGAGGNQPQHF. The DNA for the CDR3 is TGTGCCAGCAGCTTAGCCGGGGCCGGGGGCAATCAGCCCCAGCATTTT. The chain links TRBV7-2 to TRBJ1-5, with D possibly matching TRBD1 (5 bases). V was shortened by 0 bases and J by 2 bases, with 11 bases between the two germline ends. Germline V CDR1 and CDR2: SGHTA, FQGNSA. This CDR3 has 16 residues. Drawing the rest from reference TRBV7-2 and TRBJ1-5, the complete variable domain is GAGVSQSPSNKVTEKGKDVELRCDPISGHTALYWYRQSLGQGLEFLIYFQGNSAPDKSGLPSDRFSAERTGGSVSTLTIQRTQQEDSAVYLCASSLAGAGGNQPQHFGDGTRLSIL.

The V and J genes are TRBV7-8 and TRBJ1-5; D is perhaps TRBD1 (5 bases). Germline CDR1 and CDR2: SGHVS and FQNEAQ. Trimming cost V 5 bases and J 1 base, with 12 bases left between them. The CDR3 spans 15 residues. The CDR3 coding sequence is TGTGCCAGCAGCCTCAGGGTGGGAAGCAATCAGCCCCAGCATTTT. Amino acids: CASSLRVGSNQPQHF.

In the case of this clonotype: A read error is likely, as this CDR3 ends without the conserved phenylalanine or tryptophan. V is TRBV6-2 or TRBV6-3 and J is TRBJ2-2; 14 bases map to TRBD2. After removal of 11 bases from V and 4 bases from J, the junction contained 9 bases not matched to a gene. Germline loops: CDR1 MNHEY, CDR2 SVGEGT. The CDR3 has 16 residues. The CDR3, as DNA: TGTGCCGCCAAGACTAGCGGGAGGGCCGGCACCGGGGAGCTGTTTTGT. It encodes CAAKTSGRAGTGELFC.

This clonotype was seen many times. The chain joins TRBV2 to TRBJ2-3; 7 nucleotides agree with TRBD2. V was clipped by 2 bases and J by 2 bases; unmatched bases: 4. Germline assignment: CDR1 SNHLY and CDR2 FYNNEI. The CDR3 runs to 15 residues. CDR3 protein: CASSESGGNTDTQYF. CDR3 DNA sequence: TGTGCCAGCAGTGAATCCGGGGGGAACACAGATACGCAGTATTTT. Full variable domain (missing parts from reference TRBV2 and TRBJ2-3): EPEVTQTPSHQVTQMGQEVILRCVPISNHLYFYWYRQILGQKVEFLVSFYNNEISEKSEIFDDQFSVERPDGSNFTLKIRSTKLEDSAMYFCASSESGGNTDTQYFGPGTRLTVL.

In its sample, this clonotype was seen many times. The rearrangement links TRBV6-5 to TRBJ1-5; perhaps TRBD1 as D (6 bases). The CDR3 consists of 15 residues. V was shortened by 6 bases and J by 4 bases, with 16 bases between the two germline ends. CDR1 is MNHEY and CDR2 is SVGAGI in the germline V gene. The CDR3 sequence is CASRKRAGVNQPQHF. CDR3 nucleotides: TGTGCCAGCAGAAAACGGGCAGGGGTTAATCAGCCCCAGCATTTT.

The chain links TRBV6-2 or TRBV6-3 to TRBJ2-1, with TRBD2 matching 7 bases. Germline values: CDR1 MNHEY, CDR2 SVGEGT. The CDR3 spans 17 residues. V was clipped by 1 base and J by 4 bases; unmatched bases: 10. Here the CDR3 DNA reads TGTGCCAGCAGTTACTTCCCTTTGGGGGACTATTACAATGAGCAGTTCTTC. Protein: CASSYFPLGDYYNEQFF.

The chain combines TRBV25-1 with TRBJ2-1; 9 bases match TRBD2. With V trimmed by 3 bases and J by 5 bases, 11 bases remained unmatched. Germline V CDR1 and CDR2: MGHDK, SYGVNS. CDR3 length: 17 residues. The CDR3 region is CASSDGRLAEADNEQFF. CDR3 DNA: TGTGCCAGCAGTGACGGAAGACTAGCGGAGGCAGACAATGAGCAGTTCTTC. Full variable domain (remainder filled in from reference TRBV25-1 and TRBJ2-1): EADIYQTPRYLVIGTGKKITLECSQTMGHDKMYWYQQDPGMELHLIHYSYGVNSTEKGDLSSESTVSRIRTEHFPLTLESARPSHTSQYLCASSDGRLAEADNEQFFGPGTRLTVL.

This rearrangement joins TRBV25-1 to TRBJ2-3; D not certain. V was cut by 1 base and J by 0 bases, with 8 bases left in between. CDR3 length: 15 amino acids. Germline CDR1 and CDR2: MGHDK and SYGVNS. CDR3 DNA: TGTGCCAGCAGTGAATGGCGGAGTAGCACAGATACGCAGTATTTT. This encodes CASSEWRSSTDTQYF.

Relative to its sample, this clonotype is medium-sized (0.01 to 0.1%). The CDR3, as DNA: TGTGCCAGCAGCGCCCCGGGGACAAATTCACCCCTCCACTTT. Encoded protein: CASSAPGTNSPLHF. The chain employs TRBV3-1 and TRBJ1-6, with a weak D call TRBD1 (6 bases). V was trimmed by 5 bases and J by 7 bases, leaving 12 bases between them. The length of the CDR3 is 14 residues. In germline, CDR1 is LGHDT, CDR2 YNNKEL (reference sequence).

The chain is built from TRBV25-1 and TRBJ2-5; unclear D gene. The ends were cut back, 5 bases at V and 1 base at J, with 11 bases in the middle. CDR3 length: 14 amino acids. The germline V gene has CDR1 MGHDK and CDR2 SYGVNS. The DNA of the CDR3 is TGTGCCAGCAGTTCAAGTAACTCCCAAGAGACCCAGTACTTC. Encoded protein: CASSSSNSQETQYF.

The chain employs TRBV5-1 and TRBJ2-2; no clear D. This CDR3 is 13 amino acids long. The ends were cut back, 0 bases at V and 4 bases at J, with 4 bases in the middle. Germline lookup yields CDR1 SGHRS and CDR2 YFSETQ. CDR3 nucleotide sequence: TGCGCCAGCAGCTTGGACGGCACCGGGGAGCTGTTTTTT. Translation gives CASSLDGTGELFF.